The clone carrying this T cell receptor (beta chain) has just a few counts. As yet, its antigen is unknown. This sample stems from a study of molecular identifiers for immune sequencing clone quantification. The authors built bulk TCR libraries by previously described methods with listed TCR primers. TCRdb reanalysed the PCR reads using MiXCR and keeps one entry per CDR3 protein. The top ten hold around 0.7% of the sample, which has about 330,000 distinct CDR3 sequences, roughly a quarter seen once. Study outcomes and limitations: Whereas clones above 20 RNA copies held under 1% of naive-cell molecules, they held over 97% of effector molecules.

CD8+CD4-CCR7+CD45RA+ sorting gave the naive CD8 T cells. The clonotype originates from a human donor in good health. Some libraries in this study had Jurkat cell RNA spiked in. Material: naive CD8+ T cells from blood, with Jurkat cell RNA spiked in. This sample's subset: FACS-sorted CD8+CD4-CCR7+CD45RA+ naive T cells.

Here the CDR3 DNA reads TGCGCCAGCAGCCAAGACAACAGGGTAAACTATGGCTACACCTTC. This encodes CASSQDNRVNYGYTF. The chain links TRBV4-1 to TRBJ1-2; the D gene is possibly TRBD1 (6 bases). The CDR3 totals 15 residues. CDR1 and CDR2 from the germline V gene are MGHRA and YSYEKL. V lost 0 bases to trimming and J lost 2 bases, with 10 bases between them.